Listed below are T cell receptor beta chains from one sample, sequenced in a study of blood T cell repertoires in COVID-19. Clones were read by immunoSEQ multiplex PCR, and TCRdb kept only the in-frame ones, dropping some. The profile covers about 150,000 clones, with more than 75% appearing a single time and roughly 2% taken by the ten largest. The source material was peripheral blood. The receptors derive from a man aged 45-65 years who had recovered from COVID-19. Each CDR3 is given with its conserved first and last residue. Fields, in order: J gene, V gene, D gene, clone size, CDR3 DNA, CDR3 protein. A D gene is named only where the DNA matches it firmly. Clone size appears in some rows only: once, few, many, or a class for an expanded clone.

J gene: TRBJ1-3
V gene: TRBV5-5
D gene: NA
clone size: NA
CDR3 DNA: TGTGCCAGCAGCTCCTCCTCTGGTCCCACGAGCTCTGGAAACACCATATATTTT
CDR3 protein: CASSSSSGPTSSGNTIYF

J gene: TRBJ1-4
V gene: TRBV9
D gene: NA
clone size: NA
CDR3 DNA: TGTGCCAGCAGCGTAGCAGGAAGGGGTGGTGAAAAACTGTTTTTT
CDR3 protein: CASSVAGRGGEKLFF

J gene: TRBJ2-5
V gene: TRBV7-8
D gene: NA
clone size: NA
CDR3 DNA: TGTGCCAGCAGCTTAATCCTTCAAGAGACCCAGTACTTC
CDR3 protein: CASSLILQETQYF

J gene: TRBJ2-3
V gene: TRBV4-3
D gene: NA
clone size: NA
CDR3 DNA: TGCGCCAGCAGCCAAGATCTTGTTAATACGCAGTATTTT
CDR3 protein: CASSQDLVNTQYF

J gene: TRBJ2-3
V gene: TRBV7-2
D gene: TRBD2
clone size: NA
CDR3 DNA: TGTGCCAGCAGCTCCCTCCAGCGGGGGGGCACAGATACGCAGTATTTT
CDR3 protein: CASSSLQRGGTDTQYF

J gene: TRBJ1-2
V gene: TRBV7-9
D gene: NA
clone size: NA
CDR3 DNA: TGTGCCAGCAGCCCGGGAACCCCTGGCTACACCTTC
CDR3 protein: CASSPGTPGYTF

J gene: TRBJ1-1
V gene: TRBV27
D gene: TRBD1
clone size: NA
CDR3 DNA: TGTGCCAGCAGTTTATCGGACAGGGCCGGGGGCACTGAAGCTTTCTTT
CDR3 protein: CASSLSDRAGGTEAFF

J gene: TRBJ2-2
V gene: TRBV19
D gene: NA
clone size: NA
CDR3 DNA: TGTGCCAGTAGTCCCATCCGCGGGAACACCGGGGAGCTGTTTTTT
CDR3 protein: CASSPIRGNTGELFF

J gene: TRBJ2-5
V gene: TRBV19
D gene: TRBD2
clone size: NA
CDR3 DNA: TGTGCCAGTAGTATTAGGACTAGCGGGGGTCGAGAGACCCAGTACTTC
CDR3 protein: CASSIRTSGGRETQYF

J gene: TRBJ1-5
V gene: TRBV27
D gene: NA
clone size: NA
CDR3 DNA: TGTGCCAGCAGTCCCTCCGGGAGCAATCAGCCCCAGCATTTT
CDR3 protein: CASSPSGSNQPQHF

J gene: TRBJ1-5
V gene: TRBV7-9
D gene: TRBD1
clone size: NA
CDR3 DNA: TGTGCCAGCAGCTTAGAAGGGGGCCGAAGCAATCAGCCCCAGCATTTT
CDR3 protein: CASSLEGGRSNQPQHF

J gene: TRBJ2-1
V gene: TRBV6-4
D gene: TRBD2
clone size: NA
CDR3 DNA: TGTGCCAGCAGTCTAGCGGCGTACAATGAGCAGTTCTTC
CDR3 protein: CASSLAAYNEQFF

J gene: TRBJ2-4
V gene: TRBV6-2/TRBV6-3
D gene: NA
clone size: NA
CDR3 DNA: TGTGCCAGCAGTCATGTGGACAGGACTACCAAAAACATTCAGTACTTC
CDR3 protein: CASSHVDRTTKNIQYF

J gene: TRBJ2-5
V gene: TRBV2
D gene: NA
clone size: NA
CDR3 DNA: TGTGCCAGCAGAAGACCCGCTACTTCGGGTCGGGGGAACCAAGAGACCCAGTACTTC
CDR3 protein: CASRRPATSGRGNQETQYF

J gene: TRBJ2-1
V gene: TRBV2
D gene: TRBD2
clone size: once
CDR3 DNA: TGTGCCAGCAGTTCCCTAGCGGGAGGAAGCGATGAGCAGTTCTTC
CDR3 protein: CASSSLAGGSDEQFF

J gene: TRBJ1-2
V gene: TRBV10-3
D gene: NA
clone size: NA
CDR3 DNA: TGTGCCATCAGTGGGGCAGCTAACTATGGCTACACCTTC
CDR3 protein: CAISGAANYGYTF

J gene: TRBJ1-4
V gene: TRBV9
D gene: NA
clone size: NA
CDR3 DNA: TGTGCCAGCAGCGTAGGGGCGGGCCGGGCAACTAATGAAAAACTGTTTTTT
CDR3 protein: CASSVGAGRATNEKLFF

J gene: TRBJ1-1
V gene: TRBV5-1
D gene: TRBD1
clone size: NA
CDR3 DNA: TGCGCCAGCAGCTCCGGACAGGGGCCCGTGAACACTGAAGCTTTCTTT
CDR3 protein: CASSSGQGPVNTEAFF

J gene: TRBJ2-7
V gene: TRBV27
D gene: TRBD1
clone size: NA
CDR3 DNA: TGTGCCAGCAGCTCCGGGACAGGGGGTTCTGAGCAGTACTTC
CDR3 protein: CASSSGTGGSEQYF

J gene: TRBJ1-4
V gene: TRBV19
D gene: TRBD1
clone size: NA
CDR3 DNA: TGTGCCAGTAGTACGGGACAGAGCTTTAATGAAAAACTGTTTTTT
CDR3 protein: CASSTGQSFNEKLFF

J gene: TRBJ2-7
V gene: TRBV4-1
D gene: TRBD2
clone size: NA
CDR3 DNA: TGCGCCAGCAGCCAAGAAAGAGCGGGGGGGCCCTACGAGCAGTACTTC
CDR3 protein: CASSQERAGGPYEQYF

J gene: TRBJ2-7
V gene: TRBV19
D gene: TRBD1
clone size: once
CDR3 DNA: TGTGCCAGTAGTCCCCGACAGGGAACCTACGAGCAGTACTTC
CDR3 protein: CASSPRQGTYEQYF

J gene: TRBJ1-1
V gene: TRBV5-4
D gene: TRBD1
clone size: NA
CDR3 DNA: TGTGCCAGCAGCTTGCCGCAGGGGGCTTTAACTGAAGCTTTCTTT
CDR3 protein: CASSLPQGALTEAFF

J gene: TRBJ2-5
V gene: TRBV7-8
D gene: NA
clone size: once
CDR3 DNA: TGTGCCAGCAGCCCCCGGACACGCTCTAAAGAGACCCAGTACTTC
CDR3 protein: CASSPRTRSKETQYF

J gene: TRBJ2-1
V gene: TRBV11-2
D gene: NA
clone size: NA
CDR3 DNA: TGTGCCAGCAGAGACAGCTCCTACAATGAGCAGTTCTTC
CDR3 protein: CASRDSSYNEQFF

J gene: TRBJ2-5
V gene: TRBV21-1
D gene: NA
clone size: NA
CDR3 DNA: TGTGCCAGCAGCAAAGATAATGGGGGGTGGGGCCAAGAGACCCAGTACTTC
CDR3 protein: CASSKDNGGWGQETQYF

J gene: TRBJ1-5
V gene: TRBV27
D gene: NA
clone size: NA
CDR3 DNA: TGTGCCAGCAGTTTTGGTCCGGGGAGCAATCAGCCCCAGCATTTT
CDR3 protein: CASSFGPGSNQPQHF

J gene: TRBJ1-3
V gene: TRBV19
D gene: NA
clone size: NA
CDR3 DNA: TGTGCCAGTATGGGGGGCTCTGGAAACACCATATATTTT
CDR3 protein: CASMGGSGNTIYF

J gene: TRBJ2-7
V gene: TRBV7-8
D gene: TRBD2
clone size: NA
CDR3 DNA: TGTGCCAGCACCTTTAGCGGGAGGCCACCCTACGAGCAGTACTTC
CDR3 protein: CASTFSGRPPYEQYF

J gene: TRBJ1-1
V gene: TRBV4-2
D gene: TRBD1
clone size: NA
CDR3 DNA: TGTGCCAGCAGCCAAGAGACAGGGTTGAACACTGAAGCTTTCTTT
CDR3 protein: CASSQETGLNTEAFF

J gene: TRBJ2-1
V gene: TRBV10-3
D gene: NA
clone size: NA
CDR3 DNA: TGTGCCATCAGTTTGACACCCTACAATGAGCAGTTCTTC
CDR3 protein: CAISLTPYNEQFF

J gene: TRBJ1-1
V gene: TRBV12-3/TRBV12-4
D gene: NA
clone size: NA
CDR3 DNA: TGTGCCAGCAGCACAGGGTGGGGCGCTGAAGCTTTCTTT
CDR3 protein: CASSTGWGAEAFF

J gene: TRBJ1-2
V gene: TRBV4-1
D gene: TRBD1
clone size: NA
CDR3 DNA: TGCGCCAGCAGCCACCCTTTAAAATGGGACAGGGGGGTGCACGGCTACACCTTC
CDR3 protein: CASSHPLKWDRGVHGYTF

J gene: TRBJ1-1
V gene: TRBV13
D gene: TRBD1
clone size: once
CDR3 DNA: TGTGCCAGCAGCTCGGACAGGGGATGGGGCACTGAAGCTTTCTTT
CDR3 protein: CASSSDRGWGTEAFF

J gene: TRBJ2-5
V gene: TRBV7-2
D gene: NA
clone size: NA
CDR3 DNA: TGTGCCAGCAGTCGTTCGAGCCAAGAGACCCAGTACTTC
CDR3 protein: CASSRSSQETQYF

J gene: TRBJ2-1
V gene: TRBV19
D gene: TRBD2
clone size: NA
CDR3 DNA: TGTGCCAGTAGCCCTAGCGGGTGGAGCAATGAGCAGTTCTTC
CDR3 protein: CASSPSGWSNEQFF

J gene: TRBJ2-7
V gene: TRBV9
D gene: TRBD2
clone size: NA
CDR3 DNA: TGTGCCAGCAGCAGAACCGGACTAGCGGGCGAGCAGTACTTC
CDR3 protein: CASSRTGLAGEQYF

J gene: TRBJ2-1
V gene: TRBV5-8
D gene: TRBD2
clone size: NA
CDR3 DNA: TGTGCCAGCAGCTTGGAAGGGACTAGCGGCTACAATGAGCAGTTCTTC
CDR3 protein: CASSLEGTSGYNEQFF

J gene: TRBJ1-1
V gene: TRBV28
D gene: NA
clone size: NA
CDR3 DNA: TGTGCCACCAAACAATTCAGAACTGAAGCTTTCTTT
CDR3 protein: CATKQFRTEAFF

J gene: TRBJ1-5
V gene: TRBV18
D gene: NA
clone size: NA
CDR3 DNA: TGTGCCAGCTCCTCGGGACAAGGAGCCCAGCCCCAGCATTTT
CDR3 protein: CASSSGQGAQPQHF

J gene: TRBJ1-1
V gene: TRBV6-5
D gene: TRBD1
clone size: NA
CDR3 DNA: TGTGCCAGCAGTTCCCGACAGGGAGTCATGAACACTGAAGCTTTCTTT
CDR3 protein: CASSSRQGVMNTEAFF

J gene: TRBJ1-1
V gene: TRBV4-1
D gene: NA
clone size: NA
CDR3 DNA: TGCGCCAGCAGCCAAGAAAATGGAGGAGCGGCTGAAGCTTTCTTT
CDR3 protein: CASSQENGGAAEAFF

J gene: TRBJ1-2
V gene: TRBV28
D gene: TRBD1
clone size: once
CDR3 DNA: TGTGCCAGCAGGCCTCGGGACAGGGACTACTATGGCTACACCTTC
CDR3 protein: CASRPRDRDYYGYTF

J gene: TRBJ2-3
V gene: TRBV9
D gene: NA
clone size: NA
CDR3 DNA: TGTGCCAGCAGTGCCCCAGTTAGCGGTACAGATACGCAGTATTTT
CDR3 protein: CASSAPVSGTDTQYF

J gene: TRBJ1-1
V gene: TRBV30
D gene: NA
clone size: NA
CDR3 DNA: TGTGCCTGGAGTGTATCGGGGGGCACTGAAGCTTTCTTT
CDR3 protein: CAWSVSGGTEAFF

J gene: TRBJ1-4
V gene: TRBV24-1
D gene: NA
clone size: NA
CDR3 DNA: TGTGCCACCAGCGACTCTGGCAGATCTAATGAAAAACTGTTTTTT
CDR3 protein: CATSDSGRSNEKLFF

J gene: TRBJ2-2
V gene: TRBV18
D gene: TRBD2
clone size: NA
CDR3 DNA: TGTGCCAGCTCACCGTCCAGGACCCTGGGGGGGACCGGGGAGCTGTTTTTT
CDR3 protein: CASSPSRTLGGTGELFF

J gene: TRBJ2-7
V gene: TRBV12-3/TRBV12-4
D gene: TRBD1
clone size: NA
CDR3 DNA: TGTGCCAGCAGTGTAGGGACAGGGGCCGAGCAGTACTTC
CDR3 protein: CASSVGTGAEQYF

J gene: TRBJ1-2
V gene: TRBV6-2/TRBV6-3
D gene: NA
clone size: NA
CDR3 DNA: TGTGCCAGCAGCGACTTAAGAGGCTACACCTTC
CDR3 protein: CASSDLRGYTF

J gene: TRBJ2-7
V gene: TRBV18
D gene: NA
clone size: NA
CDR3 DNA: TGTGCCAGCTCACCCGACAGAGTCTCCTACGAGCAGTACTTC
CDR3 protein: CASSPDRVSYEQYF